The rows below give T cell receptor beta chains drawn from one sample of a study of radiotherapy plus CTLA-4 blockade in lung cancer. Profiled with immunoSEQ multiplex PCR; TCRdb holds only in-frame clones, not every one. The top ten hold roughly 3.1% of the sample, which has some 120,000 clones, roughly 86% seen once. This material consisted of peripheral blood, taken from a patient treated with radiotherapy plus ipilimumab. These receptors originate from a human donor with non-small cell lung cancer that progressed on radiotherapy plus ipilimumab. Some clones in this sample may be carry-over from other donors' samples. Each CDR3 is given with its conserved first and last residue. The D gene is left open where the match is weak. The size entry is marked missing in some rows and otherwise reads once, few, many or a size class.

D gene: .
J gene: TRBJ1-5
clone size: .
V gene: TRBV6-1
CDR3 DNA: TGTGCCAGCAGTGACAGAGATAGCAATCAGCCCCAGCATTTT
CDR3 protein: CASSDRDSNQPQHF

D gene: .
J gene: TRBJ1-1
clone size: .
V gene: TRBV29-1
CDR3 DNA: TGCAGCGTTGAAGGGGTTTCCACTGAAGCTTTCTTT
CDR3 protein: CSVEGVSTEAFF

D gene: .
J gene: TRBJ2-3
clone size: once
V gene: TRBV6-5
CDR3 DNA: TGTGCCAGCAGGGAAGTGGGGGGCACAGATACGCAGTATTTT
CDR3 protein: CASREVGGTDTQYF

D gene: TRBD2
J gene: TRBJ2-5
clone size: .
V gene: TRBV19
CDR3 DNA: TGTGCCACCACCCCGGGCGGGGGGCCGGAGACCCAGTACTTC
CDR3 protein: CATTPGGGPETQYF

D gene: .
J gene: TRBJ2-4
clone size: .
V gene: TRBV6-5
CDR3 DNA: TGTGCCAGCACTACCCCGAGACCTCCAAACATTCAGTACTTC
CDR3 protein: CASTTPRPPNIQYF

D gene: TRBD1
J gene: TRBJ1-2
clone size: .
V gene: TRBV28
CDR3 DNA: TGTTTCTCGGGACAGGCGATTTCCGGTAACTATGGCTACACCTTC
CDR3 protein: CFSGQAISGNYGYTF

D gene: .
J gene: TRBJ1-6
clone size: .
V gene: TRBV5-1
CDR3 DNA: TGCGCCAGTTCAGGGCAGGGCGGTAATTCACCCCTCCACTTT
CDR3 protein: CASSGQGGNSPLHF

D gene: .
J gene: TRBJ1-2
clone size: .
V gene: TRBV6-6
CDR3 DNA: TGTGCCAGCAGTTACCATCCGCCTACAGGAGAAGGCTACACCTTC
CDR3 protein: CASSYHPPTGEGYTF

D gene: TRBD1
J gene: TRBJ2-7
clone size: .
V gene: TRBV7-2
CDR3 DNA: TGTGCCAGCAGCCGAAGGGGGCAGACCCCGCGTGACGAGCAGTACTTC
CDR3 protein: CASSRRGQTPRDEQYF

D gene: TRBD1
J gene: TRBJ2-2
clone size: .
V gene: TRBV7-2
CDR3 DNA: TGTGCCAGCAGCCGGCGACAGGGGGCCCCCGGGGAGCTGTTTTTT
CDR3 protein: CASSRRQGAPGELFF

D gene: TRBD1
J gene: TRBJ1-1
clone size: .
V gene: TRBV4-2
CDR3 DNA: TGTGCCAGCAGCCTTCAGGGGGCGGTGAACACTGAAGCTTTCTTT
CDR3 protein: CASSLQGAVNTEAFF

D gene: TRBD1
J gene: TRBJ1-2
clone size: .
V gene: TRBV28
CDR3 DNA: TGTGCCAGCCACGGGACAGTTTATGGCTACACCTTC
CDR3 protein: CASHGTVYGYTF

D gene: .
J gene: TRBJ2-3
clone size: .
V gene: TRBV4-2
CDR3 DNA: TGTGCCAGCAGCCAAAGCGGTGATACGCAGTATTTT
CDR3 protein: CASSQSGDTQYF